This T cell receptor (beta chain) was sequenced during a study of patients and donors after allogeneic stem cell transplantation (dated by TCRdb to the early 2020s). The V end loses 2 bases and the J end loses 2 bases, and a stretch of 9 bases separates them. The CDR3, cysteine through phenylalanine, is 14 amino acids long. Only CDR3 DNA remains: 42 bases, in frame from the first base. Libraries were made using RT-PCR. Sequenced using a NextSeq 550. TCRdb took the public reads, trimmed them with fastp at Q25, ran MiXCR for clone calling and kept in-frame beta chains. Rows matching on CDR3 protein sequence are summarized as one entry with the most common DNA and genes. The sample has approximately 170,000 distinct CDR3 sequences on record, roughly 22% of them singletons. The leading ten clones occupy roughly 25% of the sample. This clonotype was seen ten or more times. Its antigen specificity is not known. No qualities accompany the bases; no much larger clone lies one base away.

Sequenced: blood, either unsorted or a sorted T cell fraction (not recorded which). This sequence originates from a human donor who was either an allogeneic HSCT recipient or a stem cell or donor lymphocyte infusion donor (not recorded which). It is not recorded whose cells these are; they may come from a transplant donor. This sequence uses TRBV12-3 or TRBV12-4 and TRBJ1-1, with a tentative D gene TRBD1 over 6 matching bases. The DNA reads as follows: TGTGCCAGCAGTTTAACGGGACACAACACTGAAGCTTTCTTT. This encodes CASSLTGHNTEAFF.